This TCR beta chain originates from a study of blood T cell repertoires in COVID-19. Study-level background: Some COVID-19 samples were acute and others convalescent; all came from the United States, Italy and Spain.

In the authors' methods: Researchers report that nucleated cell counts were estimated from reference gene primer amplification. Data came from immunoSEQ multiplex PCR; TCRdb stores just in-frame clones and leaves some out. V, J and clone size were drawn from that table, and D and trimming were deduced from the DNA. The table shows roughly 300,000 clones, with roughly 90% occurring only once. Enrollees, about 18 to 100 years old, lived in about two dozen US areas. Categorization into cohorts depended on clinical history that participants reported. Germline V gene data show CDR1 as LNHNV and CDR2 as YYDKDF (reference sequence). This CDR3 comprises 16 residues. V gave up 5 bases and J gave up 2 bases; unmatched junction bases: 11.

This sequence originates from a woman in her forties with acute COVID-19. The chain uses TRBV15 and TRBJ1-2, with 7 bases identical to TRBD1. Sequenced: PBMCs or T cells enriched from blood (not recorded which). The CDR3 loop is CATSAPDRDGNYGYTF. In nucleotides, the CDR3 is TGTGCCACCAGCGCACCTGACAGGGACGGGAACTATGGCTACACCTTC.